These 24 T cell receptor beta chains share one sample of origin, sequenced in a study of regulatory T cells in long-lasting Graves disease. As to time point: persistent/refractory GD, antithyroid drugs over 5 years with positive TRAb. From PBMCs, RNA was extracted and then used to make the TCR library. Investigators prepared the TCR beta libraries by applying iRepertoire HTBI primers and Arm-PCR of CDR3 regions. TCRdb used MiXCR to reprocess the multiplex PCR reads, holding one entry per CDR3 protein. Among 600,000 to 800,000 distinct CDR3 sequences, around 30% were seen once, and the ten largest hold 40% to 55%. The sample consisted of peripheral blood mononuclear cells (PBMCs), taken when the disease was refractory, from a patient treated with antithyroid drugs. Every receptor here comes from a female donor with Graves disease.

A word on this clonotype: This may be a read error: a much more frequent sequence differs by one nucleotide. This is likely a read error, given that the CDR3 carries no conserved phenylalanine or tryptophan at its end. CDR3 coding DNA: TGTGCCAGCAGCCCCCAATTGAACACTGAAGCTTTCCTT. This sequence encodes CASSPQLNTEAFL. The chain employs TRBV3-1 and TRBJ1-1; D is undetermined. The V and J ends lost 4 bases and 0 bases respectively, with 6 bases between them. The CDR3 runs to 13 residues. Germline assignment: CDR1 LGHDT and CDR2 YNNKEL (reference sequence).

This chain connects TRBV6-1 to TRBJ1-2; 9 nucleotides line up with TRBD1. V lost 10 bases to trimming and J lost 4 bases; unmatched junction nucleotides: 7. Germline V gene lookup returns CDR1 MNHNS and CDR2 SASEGT. The CDR3 has 13 residues. The chain's CDR3 is CANGGQGGYGYTF. Written as DNA, the CDR3 is TGTGCCAACGGGGGACAGGGCGGCTATGGCTACACCTTC.

V usage is TRBV7-2 and J usage is TRBJ1-5, with 9 bases identical to TRBD1. The CDR3 loop spans 15 amino acids. CDR1 is SGHTA, CDR2 FQGNSA, per germline. V gave up 5 bases and J gave up 6 bases; unmatched junction bases: 8. CDR3 loop: CASSSGTGFFQPQHF. The CDR3 bases are TGTGCCAGCAGCAGCGGGACAGGGTTTTTTCAGCCCCAGCATTTT.

The CDR3 protein is CAWSVLVNTGELFF. The CDR3 nucleotides read TGTGCCTGGAGTGTTCTCGTGAACACCGGGGAGCTGTTTTTT. This sequence joins TRBV30 and TRBJ2-2; D is uncertain. The CDR3 is 14 residues long. Germline V gene sequence: CDR1 GTSNPN, CDR2 SVGIG (reference sequence). With 0 bases removed from V and 1 base from J, the gap between germline ends came to 6 bases. Filled out from reference TRBV30 and TRBJ2-2, the complete variable domain reads SQTIHQWPATLVQPVGSPLSLECTVEGTSNPNLYWYRQAAGRGLQLLFYSVGIGQISSEVPQNLSASRPQDRQFILSSKKLLLSDSGFYLCAWSVLVNTGELFFGEGSRLTVL.

This clonotype came up a few times. A read error may account for a junction end that differs from germline. J is TRBJ2-5 and V is TRBV14; tentatively, D is TRBD1 (6 bases). This CDR3 region has 13 residues. Germline lookup yields CDR1 SGHDN and CDR2 FVKESK. The CDR3 DNA follows: TGTGCCAGCAGCCAAGTCTCGGGACACAACCAGAACTTC. It codes for CASSQVSGHNQNF.

This clonotype was counted a few times. V and J are TRBV12-3 or TRBV12-4 and TRBJ1-4; D not resolved. The V gene lost 8 bases and the J gene lost 7 bases, with 14 bases spanning the gap. The CDR3 loop spans 13 amino acids. The DNA of the CDR3 is TGTGCCAGCGGCCGACAAGGCGGTGAAAAACTGTTTTTT. This translates into CASGRQGGEKLFF.

As to this clonotype: A much larger clone differs from this one at a single base, so this may be a read error. The gene calls are TRBV6-1 and TRBJ1-2, with TRBD1 as a possible D gene (6 bases). CDR3 length: 13 amino acids. V lost 1 base, J lost 6 bases, and 9 bases lay in between. Germline V CDR1 and CDR2: MNHNS, SASEGT. The CDR3 protein is CASSEGAGDGYTF. The CDR3 bases are TGTGCCAGCAGTGAAGGGGCAGGGGATGGCTACACCTTC.

This clonotype was seen only a few times. V gene TRBV27 combines with J gene TRBJ2-7, with 10 positions matching TRBD1. Trimming cost V 5 bases and J 0 bases; bases outside gene matches: 7. CDR1 is MNHEY, CDR2 SMNVEV, per germline (reference sequence). CDR3 length: 16 amino acids. CDR3 sequence: CASSPTGGALSYEQYF. In DNA, the CDR3 is TGTGCCAGCAGTCCGACAGGGGGCGCCCTCTCCTACGAGCAGTACTTC.

In the case of this clonotype: A junction boundary mismatches the germline segment, possibly from a read error. The chain couples TRBV5-1 to TRBJ1-1; no clear D. From germline, CDR1 is SGHRS and CDR2 YFSETQ. CDR3 length: 12 residues. CDR3 amino acids: CASRLVTSEAFF. CDR3 coding DNA: TGTGCCAGCCGCTTGGTGACATCTGAAGCTTTCTTT.

This chain links TRBV15 with TRBJ2-5; D is ambiguous. The germline V gene encodes CDR1 LNHNV and CDR2 YYDKDF (reference sequence). This CDR3 has 13 amino acids. Trimming stripped 0 bases from V and 4 bases from J, with 6 bases between. The CDR3 DNA follows: TGTGCCACCAGCAGAGAAAGAAGAGAGACCCAGTACTTC. This translates into CATSRERRETQYF.

This clonotype was found a few times. The chain links TRBV12-5 to TRBJ2-5; 8 nucleotides line up with TRBD2. This CDR3 is 19 amino acids long. The ends lost 8 bases at V and 5 bases at J; junction bases unmatched: 25. CDR1 LGHNT and CDR2 FRNRAP come from the germline V gene. In DNA, the CDR3 is TGTGCTAGTTCCCTGACAACAGGGCCCCAGCGGGAGTGGTATGAGACCCAGTACTTC. It is translated as CASSLTTGPQREWYETQYF.

The chain is built from TRBV6-1 and TRBJ1-1, with 7 bases aligning to TRBD1. After removal of 7 bases from V and 5 bases from J, the junction contained 7 bases not matched to a gene. CDR3 length equals 13 residues. CDR1 and CDR2 from the germline V gene are MNHNS and SASEGT. CDR3 in amino acids: CASIRGLQTEAFF. In nucleotides, the CDR3 is TGTGCCAGCATTAGGGGGCTGCAGACTGAAGCTTTCTTT.

About this clonotype: The germline gene is not matched at one end of the junction; a read error may be the cause. This rearrangement joins TRBV28 to TRBJ1-4; the match to TRBD1 covers 10 bases. The CDR3 loop spans 16 amino acids. CDR1 is MDHEN and CDR2 is SYDVKM in the germline V gene. The CDR3 region is CASSLPPGQGFGKLSF. CDR3 nucleotide sequence: TGTGCCAGCAGTTTACCCCCGGGACAGGGGTTCGGAAAACTGTCTTTT. The full variable domain, its missing parts supplied by reference TRBV28 and TRBJ1-4, is DVKVTQSSRYLVKRTGEKVFLECVQDMDHENMFWYRQDPGLGLRLIYFSYDVKMKEKGDIPEGYSVSREKKERFSLILESASTNQTSMYLCASSLPPGQGFGKLSFGSGTQLSVL.

V usage is TRBV6-1 and J usage is TRBJ2-7; D might be TRBD1 or TRBD2, each matching 5 bases. Germline V gene data show CDR1 as MNHNS and CDR2 as SASEGT. CDR3 length: 12 residues. With 7 bases removed from V and 6 bases from J, the gap between germline ends came to 13 bases. As DNA, the CDR3 is TGTGCCAGCACGAGGGCAGGGTCCGAGCAGTACTTC. This sequence encodes CASTRAGSEQYF.

This chain uses TRBV6-2 or TRBV6-3 with TRBJ2-7; D is perhaps TRBD2 (5 bases). CDR1 and CDR2 (germline): MNHEY, SVGEGT. The length of the CDR3 is 15 residues. Trimming removed 2 bases at V and 6 bases at J, with 17 bases between. The CDR3 protein is CASSYQSGGVGEQYF. CDR3 DNA sequence: TGTGCCAGCAGTTACCAGAGTGGAGGCGTGGGCGAGCAGTACTTC.

The chain carries TRBV7-9 and TRBJ1-2; possibly TRBD1 for D (6 bases). V was clipped by 10 bases and J by 8 bases, with 20 bases between them. The germline V gene encodes CDR1 SEHNR and CDR2 FQNEAQ (reference sequence). The length of the CDR3 is 13 residues. The CDR3 is CATEGRDKEGYTF. The CDR3 coding sequence is TGTGCCACCGAAGGCCGGGACAAGGAAGGCTACACCTTC. The entire variable domain, with the rest obtained from reference TRBV7-9 and TRBJ1-2, is as follows: DTGVSQNPRHKITKRGQNVTFRCDPISEHNRLYWYRQTLGQGPEFLTYFQNEAQLEKSRLLSDRFSAERPKGSFSTLEIQRTEQGDSAMYLCATEGRDKEGYTFGSGTRLTVV.

This chain joins TRBV25-1 and TRBJ2-1; no clear D gene. CDR1 is MGHDK, CDR2 SYGVNS, per germline. The CDR3 has 13 residues. V was trimmed by 1 base and J by 3 bases, leaving 4 bases between them. For the CDR3, the DNA is TGTGCCAGCAGTGAATTAGACTACAATGAGCAGTTCTTC. Its translation: CASSELDYNEQFF.

In this sample, this clonotype turned up a few times. The V gene is TRBV6-2 or TRBV6-3, the J gene TRBJ1-5; the D is unclear. The CDR3 runs 12 residues. Trimming took 5 bases from V and 9 from J, leaving 11 bases between them. The germline gives CDR1 MNHEY, CDR2 SVGEGT. The CDR3 protein is CASSAPLGPQHF. In DNA form, the CDR3 reads TGTGCCAGCAGTGCCCCTCTGGGGCCCCAGCATTTT.

The V and J genes are TRBV2 and TRBJ1-4; TRBD1 matches 10 bases. The germline V gene encodes CDR1 SNHLY and CDR2 FYNNEI. There are 14 residues in the CDR3. The J segment lost 8 bases and the V segment lost 7 bases, leaving 7 bases of the junction unmatched. DNA of the CDR3: TGTGCCAGCACCATGACAGGGGGCAGAGAAAAACTGTTTTTT. It codes for CASTMTGGREKLFF. Together with reference TRBV2 and TRBJ1-4, the CDR3 gives the full variable domain: EPEVTQTPSHQVTQMGQEVILRCVPISNHLYFYWYRQILGQKVEFLVSFYNNEISEKSEIFDDQFSVERPDGSNFTLKIRSTKLEDSAMYFCASTMTGGREKLFFGSGTQLSVL.

With regard to this clonotype: A read error is possible here, since a much larger clone lies one base away. The rearrangement links TRBV27 to TRBJ1-2; 7 bases are shared with TRBD1. The germline V gene encodes CDR1 MNHEY and CDR2 SMNVEV (reference sequence). The CDR3 has 14 residues. The CDR3 DNA reads as TGTGCCAGCAGTTTAACGACAGGGATTAATGGCCACACCTTC. Protein: CASSLTTGINGHTF.

The J gene is TRBJ1-2, the V gene TRBV12-3 or TRBV12-4, with D maybe TRBD1 (5 bases). The CDR3 is made up of 15 amino acids. Between the trimmed V and J ends, which lost 5 bases and 2 bases, there was a span of 15 bases. Here the CDR3 reads CASSLPATDNYGYTF. The CDR3 nucleotides are TGTGCCAGCAGTCTCCCCGCGACAGACAACTATGGCTACACCTTC.

This clonotype was detected only a few times. The rearrangement joins TRBV7-9 to TRBJ1-2; D is undetermined. CDR3 length equals 12 residues. Germline CDR1 reads SEHNR; CDR2 reads FQNEAQ (reference sequence). The V end was cut by 1 base, the J end by 7 bases, with 7 bases between. The CDR3 is CASSLDTGGYTF. The CDR3 bases are TGTGCCAGCAGCTTAGATACGGGTGGCTACACCTTC. Full variable domain (outside the CDR3, taken from reference TRBV7-9 and TRBJ1-2): DTGVSQNPRHKITKRGQNVTFRCDPISEHNRLYWYRQTLGQGPEFLTYFQNEAQLEKSRLLSDRFSAERPKGSFSTLEIQRTEQGDSAMYLCASSLDTGGYTFGSGTRLTVV.

The chain combines TRBV6-1 with TRBJ1-2, with D hard to call. There are 13 residues in the CDR3. Germline loops: CDR1 MNHNS, CDR2 SASEGT. V lost 6 bases and J lost 7, with 15 bases in between. CDR3 sequence: CASRITGVGGYTF. CDR3 nucleotide sequence: TGTGCCAGCAGGATTACCGGAGTTGGTGGCTACACCTTC.

This clonotype was observed a handful of times. V gene TRBV18 combines with J gene TRBJ1-4, with unresolved D. The CDR3 covers 13 residues. CDR1 and CDR2 (germline): KGHSH, LQKENI. V was shortened by 5 bases and J by 8 bases, with 12 bases between the two germline ends. DNA for the CDR3: TGTGCCAGCTCATCAACCCCTCTGGAAAAACTGTTTTTT. This encodes CASSSTPLEKLFF.